The clone carrying this TCR beta chain has a handful of counts. Its target is unknown. Samples came from axillary lymph nodes draining the breast cancer. The CDR3 is 18 residues long. From germline, CDR1 is MDHEN and CDR2 SYDVKM. The J segment lost 6 bases and the V segment lost 5 bases, leaving 20 bases of the junction unmatched. The data were taken from a study of breast tumors, draining lymph nodes, adjacent tissues. Findings and limits, study-wide: Tumor TCR diversity was below lymph nodes but above nontumor tissue. Data fit most tumor T cells coming from lymph node, expanding in tumor.

TCRdb reprocessed the multiplex PCR reads via MiXCR and lists one record per CDR3 protein. The sample yields 150,000 to 200,000 distinct CDR3 sequences, roughly a third seen once. This TCR was recovered from a female donor with breast cancer. Some clones in this sample may be carry-over from other donors' samples. The chain links TRBV28 to TRBJ2-7, with TRBD2 matching over 9 bases. The sequencing sample was made of axillary lymph node tissue. CDR3 in amino acids: CASSPLWTWGLASGEQYF. The CDR3 region has the DNA TGTGCCAGCAGTCCGCTTTGGACTTGGGGACTAGCATCAGGCGAGCAGTACTTC.